These 4 T cell receptor beta chains originate from one sample sequenced in a study of cytomegalovirus exposure and HLA in healthy donors (dated by TCRdb to 2016 to 2017). The method was the immunoSEQ multiplex PCR assay. Imported from immuneACCESS, the table was reduced by TCRdb to in-frame sequences with V and J called. These copies leave out some clones; in studies compared against another copy, an unresolved V gene accounts for under half, and the cause of the remainder is not known. This sample comprises 100,000 to 150,000 clones, roughly 89% of them detected only once. The ten largest clones take up around 1.3% of the sample. The sequenced sample was PBMCs. The receptors come from a woman between 18 and 29 years old in good health and CMV-seronegative.

This chain links TRBV19 with TRBJ2-3; 8 bases fit TRBD2. Germline V CDR1 and CDR2: LNHDA, SQIVND (reference sequence). This CDR3 has 15 amino acids. The junction had 3 bases not matched to a gene; V was cut back by 3 bases and J by 1 base. The CDR3 DNA reads as TGTGCCAGTAGTATTGGGCGGGGGGGCACAGATACGCAGTATTTT. Encoded protein: CASSIGRGGTDTQYF.

The genes are TRBV5-6 and TRBJ1-4, with D uncertain. Trimming removed 2 bases at V and 8 bases at J, with 10 bases between. CDR3 length equals 13 residues. CDR1 and CDR2 from the germline V gene are SGHDT and YYEEEE. As DNA, the CDR3 is TGTGCCAGCAGCTTATATTTTCGGGAAAAACTGTTTTTT. Amino acid sequence: CASSLYFREKLFF.

The rearrangement joins TRBV7-6 to TRBJ2-7; TRBD2 matches 10 bases. Germline V CDR1 and CDR2: SGHVS, FNYEAQ. The ends lost 4 bases at V and 2 bases at J; junction bases unmatched: 11. CDR3 size: 17 residues. CDR3 DNA: TGTGCCAGCAGCTCACCCGAAAAAGCGGGGGGGACCTACGAGCAGTACTTC. The encoded protein is CASSSPEKAGGTYEQYF.

V gene TRBV6-1 combines with J gene TRBJ1-5; TRBD1 aligns across 8 bases. The CDR3 contains 14 residues. V dropped 4 bases and J dropped 4; count of bases not matched to a gene: 3. Germline V CDR1 and CDR2: MNHNS, SASEGT. The CDR3 DNA reads as TGTGCCAGCAGTGGGCACAGGGGGAATCAGCCCCAGCATTTT. Translated: CASSGHRGNQPQHF.